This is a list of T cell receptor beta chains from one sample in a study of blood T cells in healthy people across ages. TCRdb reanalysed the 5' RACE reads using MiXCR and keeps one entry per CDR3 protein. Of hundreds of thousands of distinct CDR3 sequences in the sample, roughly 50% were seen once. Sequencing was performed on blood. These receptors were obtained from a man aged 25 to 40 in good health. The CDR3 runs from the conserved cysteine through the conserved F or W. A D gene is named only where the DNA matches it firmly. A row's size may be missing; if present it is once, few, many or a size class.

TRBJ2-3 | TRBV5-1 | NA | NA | CASSLGSGAGGSESQYF | TGCGCCAGCAGCTTGGGCTCTGGGGCGGGCGGCTCCGAGTCGCAGTATTTT
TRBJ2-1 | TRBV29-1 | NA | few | CSGTTRFLRSYNEQFF | TGCAGCGGGACTACCCGATTTCTCCGATCCTACAATGAGCAGTTCTTC
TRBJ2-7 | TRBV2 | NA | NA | CASVGLPKSSYEQYF | TGTGCCAGCGTGGGACTCCCAAAGAGCTCCTACGAGCAGTACTTC
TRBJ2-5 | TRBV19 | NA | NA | CATGLYQETQYF | TGTGCCACCGGACTTTACCAAGAGACCCAGTACTTC
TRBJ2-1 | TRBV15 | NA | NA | CATSVGGDADEQFF | TGTGCCACCAGCGTTGGCGGGGACGCGGATGAGCAGTTCTTC
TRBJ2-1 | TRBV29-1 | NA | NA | CSVGTLGGGPNEQFF | TGCAGCGTTGGGACCTTAGGGGGGGGGCCGAATGAGCAGTTCTTC
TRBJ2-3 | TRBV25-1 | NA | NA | CASTVAYTQYF | TGTGCCAGTACTGTGGCTTATACGCAGTATTTT
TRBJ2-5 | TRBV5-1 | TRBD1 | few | CASSLVGTGQETQYF | TGCGCCAGCAGCTTGGTTGGGACAGGCCAAGAGACCCAGTACTTC
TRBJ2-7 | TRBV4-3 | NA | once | CASSQDRRSYEQDF | TGCGCCAGCAGCCAAGATCGGCGCAGCTACGAGCAGGACTTC
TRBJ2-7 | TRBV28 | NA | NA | CASSQGQPYEQYF | TGTGCCAGCAGCCAGGGGCAGCCCTACGAGCAGTACTTC
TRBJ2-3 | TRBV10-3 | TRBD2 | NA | CAISPGLAGNTDTQYF | TGTGCCATCAGTCCAGGACTAGCGGGAAATACAGATACGCAGTATTTT
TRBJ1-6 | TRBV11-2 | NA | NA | CASSSGPIANSPLHF | TGTGCCAGCAGCTCGGGGCCGATAGCTAATTCACCCCTCCACTTT
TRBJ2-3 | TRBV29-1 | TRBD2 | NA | CSVPLAGGAWDTQYF | TGCAGCGTCCCTCTAGCGGGGGGAGCTTGGGATACGCAGTATTTT
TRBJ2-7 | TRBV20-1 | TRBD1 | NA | CSASPGQGSSYEQYF | TGCAGTGCTAGTCCGGGACAGGGTTCCTCCTACGAGCAGTACTTC
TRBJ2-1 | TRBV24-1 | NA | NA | CATSEPAVNEQFF | TGTGCCACCAGTGAGCCGGCAGTTAATGAGCAGTTCTTC
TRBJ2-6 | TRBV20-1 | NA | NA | CSALDRPGANVLTF | TGCAGTGCTCTTGACCGCCCTGGGGCCAACGTCCTGACTTTC
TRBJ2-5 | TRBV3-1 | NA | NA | CASSQVYETQYF | TGTGCCAGCAGCCAAGTTTATGAGACCCAGTACTTC
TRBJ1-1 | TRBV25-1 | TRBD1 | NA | CARNPSPGTGANTEAFF | TGTGCCCGAAACCCCTCCCCCGGGACAGGGGCCAACACTGAAGCTTTCTTT
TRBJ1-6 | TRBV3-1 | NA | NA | CASSQGGASPLHF | TGTGCCAGCAGCCAAGGAGGGGCTTCCCCCCTCCACTTT
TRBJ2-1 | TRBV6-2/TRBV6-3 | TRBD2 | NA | CASSPGRGRTYNEQFF | TGTGCCAGCAGTCCAGGTCGCGGGAGGACCTACAATGAGCAGTTCTTC
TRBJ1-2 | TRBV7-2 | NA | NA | CASSKTADNYGYTF | TGTGCCAGCAGCAAGACAGCGGATAACTATGGCTACACCTTC
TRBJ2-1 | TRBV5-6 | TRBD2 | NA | CASSQEAGWLGEQFF | TGTGCCAGCAGTCAGGAAGCGGGGTGGCTAGGTGAGCAGTTCTTC
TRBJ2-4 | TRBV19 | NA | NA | CASSIMPIGRNIQYF | TGTGCCAGTAGTATAATGCCAATAGGGAGGAACATTCAGTACTTC
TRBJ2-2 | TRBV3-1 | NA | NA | CASSQDTPQGLNTGELFF | TGTGCCAGCAGCCAAGATACCCCTCAGGGCTTAAACACCGGGGAGCTGTTTTTT
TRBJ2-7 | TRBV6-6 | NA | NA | CASSYVQGRYNEQYF | TGCGCCAGCAGTTACGTTCAGGGTAGATACAATGAGCAGTACTTC
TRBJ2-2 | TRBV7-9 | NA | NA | CASSYLSVDTGELFF | TGTGCCAGCAGCTACCTAAGCGTTGACACCGGGGAGCTGTTTTTT
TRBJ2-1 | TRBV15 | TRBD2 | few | CATSRRGTSYNEQFF | TGTGCCACCAGCCGACGGGGGACTAGCTACAATGAGCAGTTCTTC
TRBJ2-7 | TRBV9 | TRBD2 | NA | CASSVGGRSYNEQYF | TGTGCCAGCAGCGTAGGCGGGAGGTCCTACAATGAGCAGTACTTC
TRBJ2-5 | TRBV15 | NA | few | CATSNHVGPETQYF | TGTGCCACCAGCAACCACGTAGGCCCAGAGACCCAGTACTTC
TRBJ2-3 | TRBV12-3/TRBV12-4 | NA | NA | CASIRQPTSTDTQYF | TGTGCCAGCATCAGGCAACCTACTAGCACAGATACGCAGTATTTT
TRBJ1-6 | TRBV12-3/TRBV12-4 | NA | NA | CASSSDSHNSPLHF | TGTGCCAGCAGTTCCGACAGTCATAATTCACCCCTCCACTTT
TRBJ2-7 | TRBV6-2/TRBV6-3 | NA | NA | CASKRPNSYEQYF | TGTGCCAGCAAACGACCCAACTCCTACGAGCAGTACTTC
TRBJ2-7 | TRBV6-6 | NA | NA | CASSYSRNYEQYF | TGTGCCAGCAGTTATTCCAGAAACTACGAGCAGTACTTC